The clone carrying this TCR beta chain was observed once. The antigen is not known. The data derive from a study of post-analysis software for immune sequencing data. Study summary: The cohort encompassed relapsing-remitting, secondary progressive and progressive-relapsing multiple sclerosis disease courses. Regarding the study as a whole: About five TRBV segments, including TRBV5-6, TRBV5-1 and TRBV20-1, were more frequent in patients than controls. Significantly lower normalized Chao1 diversity was seen in multiple sclerosis patients than in controls.

CDR3 size: 14 residues. J was trimmed by 6 bases and V by 6 bases; bases with no gene match: 7. The V gene's germline CDR1 is SQVTM and CDR2 ANQGSEA. Tagging with unique molecular identifiers was a feature of the TCR beta cDNA libraries. With roughly 1 to 11 million T cells as the source, approximately 500,000 cDNA molecules resulted. TCRdb fed the PCR reads into MiXCR, producing one record per CDR3 protein. The sample consists of about 820,000 distinct CDR3 sequences, around 53% of them appearing once. The material sequenced was blood. This rearrangement joins TRBV29-1 to TRBJ2-1; TRBD1 matches at 11 bases. This TCR was sampled from a girl aged 10 to 17 with multiple sclerosis. The CDR3 DNA follows: TGCAGCGTCGCCCCCGGGACAGGGGGCAATGAGCAGTTCTTC. It translates to CSVAPGTGGNEQFF.